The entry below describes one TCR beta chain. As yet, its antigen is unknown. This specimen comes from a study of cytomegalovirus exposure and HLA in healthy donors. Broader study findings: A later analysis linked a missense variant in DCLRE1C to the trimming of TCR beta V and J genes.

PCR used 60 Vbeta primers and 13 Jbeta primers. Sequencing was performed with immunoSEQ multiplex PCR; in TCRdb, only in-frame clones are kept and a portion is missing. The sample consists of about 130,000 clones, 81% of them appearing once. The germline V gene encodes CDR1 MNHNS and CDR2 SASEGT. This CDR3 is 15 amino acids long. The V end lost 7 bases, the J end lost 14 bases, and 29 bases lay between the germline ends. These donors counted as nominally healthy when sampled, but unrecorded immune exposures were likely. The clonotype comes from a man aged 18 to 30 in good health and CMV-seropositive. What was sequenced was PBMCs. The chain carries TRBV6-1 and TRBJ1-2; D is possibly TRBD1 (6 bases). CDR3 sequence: CASTSGSGGLGFRTF. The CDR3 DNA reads TGTGCCAGCACCTCCGGTTCGGGGGGCCTTGGGTTTAGGACCTTC.